The rows below give T cell receptor beta chains drawn from one sample of a study of cytomegalovirus exposure and HLA in healthy donors. Libraries were prepared by immunoSEQ multiplex PCR; TCRdb keeps only in-frame clonotypes and omits some of them. The sample lists 150,000 to 200,000 clones; 65% to 80% were seen once. The specimen sequenced was PBMCs. These receptors originate from a female donor in good health and CMV-seronegative. Both conserved end residues are part of each CDR3.

TRBJ1-2 TRBV2 CASSSTADGYTF
TRBJ2-7 TRBV10-2 CASSGWAGPSYEQYF
TRBJ2-2 TRBV7-3 CASSFGRGGAGELFF
TRBJ2-1 TRBV5-1 CASSRIPGDNEQFF
TRBJ2-6 TRBV29-1 CSVVTGGLGSGANVLTF
TRBJ1-5 TRBV19 CASRTGLQPQHF
TRBJ2-7 TRBV4-2 CASSQGSVTYEQYF
TRBJ2-3 TRBV4-2 CASSQGVTRDFDTQYF
TRBJ2-7 TRBV5-6 CASSLAPSLRSYEQYF
TRBJ1-1 TRBV6-5 CASTPGTEAFF
TRBJ2-2 TRBV27 CATRQVANTGELFF
TRBJ2-5 TRBV7-9 CASSPTEDANYGYF
TRBJ1-2 TRBV18 CASSSIADRASIYGYTF
TRBJ1-1 TRBV5-4 CASTTQQGSSTEAFF
TRBJ1-5 TRBV30 CAWSVPPYSNQPQHF
TRBJ1-2 TRBV5-4 CASSRLEDYGYTF
TRBJ2-3 TRBV19 CASSTQPGIRGDTQYF
TRBJ1-1 TRBV21-1 CASSTQDRMNTEAFF
TRBJ2-2 TRBV7-7 CASSLTPGYTGELFF
TRBJ2-7 TRBV19 CASSIYPTGTAQYF
TRBJ2-5 TRBV5-1 CASSLSGGGETQYF
TRBJ1-2 TRBV2 CASSVRTFNGYTF